The 26 T cell receptor beta chains given below trace back to one sample, sequenced in a study of CD8 T cells in Susac syndrome. Reverse transcription of 0.5 to 1 ug RNA was performed with random hexamers. TCRdb itself ran the immunoSEQ multiplex PCR reads through MiXCR, one entry per CDR3 protein. The data hold about 90,000 distinct CDR3 sequences, with approximately 96% observed a single time. Sequenced sample: CD8+ T cells from PBMCs. These receptors were obtained from a human donor with Susac syndrome.

The chain is built from TRBV29-1 and TRBJ1-1; D gene unclear. The CDR3 length is 13 residues. The V gene lost 1 base and the J gene lost 1 base, with 7 bases spanning the gap. CDR1 is SQVTM and CDR2 is ANQGSEA in the germline V gene. CDR3 in DNA: TGCAGCGTTGAAGGTCCGGGGAACACTGAAGCTTTCTTT. Protein sequence: CSVEGPGNTEAFF. The whole variable domain, filled in from reference TRBV29-1 and TRBJ1-1, reads SAVISQKPSRDICQRGTSLTIQCQVDSQVTMMFWYRQQPGQSLTLIATANQGSEATYESGFVIDKFPISRPNLTFSTLTVSNMSPEDSSIYLCSVEGPGNTEAFFGQGTRLTVV.

This sequence joins TRBV29-1 and TRBJ1-1; no firm D call. Trimming left V 7 bases short and J 3 bases short, with 12 bases between. This CDR3 spans 12 amino acids. In germline, CDR1 is SQVTM, CDR2 ANQGSEA. CDR3 coding DNA: TGCAGCGCGGCTTTTGGGGACACTGAAGCTTTCTTT. This sequence encodes CSAAFGDTEAFF.

The chain carries TRBV30 and TRBJ1-1; D is uncertain. CDR1 is GTSNPN, CDR2 SVGIG, per germline (reference sequence). Trimming removed 4 bases from V and 3 bases from J, with 15 bases in between. The CDR3 contains 14 residues. The CDR3 sequence is CAWITPTKDTEAFF. Here the CDR3 DNA reads TGTGCCTGGATAACCCCGACAAAGGACACTGAAGCTTTCTTT.

V usage is TRBV20-1 and J usage is TRBJ2-1; no definite D call. The CDR3 totals 15 residues. Trimming took off 3 bases at V and 4 bases at J, with 16 bases between the two ends. Looked up from germline, CDR1 is DFQATT and CDR2 is SNEGSKA (reference sequence). CDR3 DNA sequence: TGCAGTGCTAGGGAAGGTCCGAAAGATTACAATGAGCAGTTCTTC. It codes for CSAREGPKDYNEQFF.

The J gene is TRBJ2-5, the V gene TRBV12-3 or TRBV12-4, with 8 bases that match TRBD2. V lost 2 bases and J lost 1; bases outside the gene matches: 6. There are 16 residues in the CDR3. CDR3 in amino acids: CASSLSIGGAQETQYF. CDR3 DNA sequence: TGTGCCAGCAGTTTATCTATCGGGGGGGCCCAAGAGACCCAGTACTTC.

V and J are TRBV29-1 and TRBJ2-5; no clear D. CDR1 and CDR2 (germline): SQVTM, ANQGSEA. This CDR3 contains 15 residues. V lost 0 bases and J 4 bases, leaving 15 bases between the germline ends. Here the CDR3 reads CSVEEGVFWGETQYF. For the CDR3, the DNA is TGCAGCGTTGAAGAAGGAGTTTTTTGGGGAGAGACCCAGTACTTC.

V usage is TRBV11-2 and J usage is TRBJ2-3, with D possibly matching TRBD2 (5 bases). Germline CDR1 is SGHAT and CDR2 is FQNNGV. This CDR3 comprises 15 residues. V shed 3 bases and J shed 0 bases, with 10 bases lying between them. The CDR3 DNA follows: TGTGCCAGCAGCTTGAGACGGGATAGCACAGATACGCAGTATTTT. This codes for CASSLRRDSTDTQYF.

The gene calls are TRBV3-1 and TRBJ2-5; D could derive from TRBD1 or TRBD2 (5 bases each). V was shortened by 1 base and J by 4 bases, with 10 bases between the two germline ends. Germline assignment: CDR1 LGHDT and CDR2 YNNKEL (reference sequence). The CDR3 is 14 amino acids. DNA of the CDR3: TGTGCCAGCAGCCAAGGGGGGTTCCCAGAGACCCAGTACTTC. Translated, it gives CASSQGGFPETQYF.

This chain links TRBV20-1 with TRBJ2-5; 9 nucleotides align to TRBD2. The length of the CDR3 is 14 residues. Looked up from germline, CDR1 is DFQATT and CDR2 is SNEGSKA (reference sequence). The V segment lost 6 bases and the J segment 4 bases; nucleotides outside the gene matches: 9. The CDR3 loop reads CSAPGTSRPETQYF. The CDR3 DNA follows: TGCAGTGCCCCGGGGACTAGCCGCCCAGAGACCCAGTACTTC.

This rearrangement joins TRBV20-1 to TRBJ2-3; a possible D gene is TRBD1 (5 bases). The V end was cut by 5 bases, the J end by 2 bases, with 17 bases between. This CDR3 spans 15 amino acids. CDR1 and CDR2 from the germline V gene are DFQATT and SNEGSKA (reference sequence). The CDR3 is CSAEPQQAITDTQYF. For the CDR3, the DNA is TGCAGTGCTGAGCCCCAACAGGCGATCACAGATACGCAGTATTTT.

V is TRBV5-6 and J is TRBJ2-6, with D perhaps TRBD1 or TRBD2 (5 bases each). The CDR3 is 19 residues long. The germline V gene encodes CDR1 SGHDT and CDR2 YYEEEE. Trimming stripped 4 bases from V and 2 bases from J, with 22 bases between. The CDR3 nucleotides are TGTGCCAGCAGCCCACGGTTGGGGGACGGATCTCCTGGGGCCAACGTCCTGACTTTC. Translation gives CASSPRLGDGSPGANVLTF.

The rearrangement uses TRBV6-2 or TRBV6-3 and TRBJ2-7; maybe TRBD1 (6 bases). CDR1 and CDR2 from the germline V gene are MNHEY and SVGEGT. Trimming left V 4 bases short and J 1 base short, with 17 bases between. The CDR3 sequence is 16 residues long. The CDR3 sequence is CASSSIGGLPSYEQYF. The CDR3 DNA reads as TGTGCCAGCAGTTCCATAGGGGGATTACCATCCTACGAGCAGTACTTC.

This chain connects TRBV15 to TRBJ2-7, with no clear D. CDR1 LNHNV and CDR2 YYDKDF come from the germline V gene (reference sequence). Deletions cut 4 bases from V and 3 bases from J, with 7 bases between. This CDR3 contains 12 residues. CDR3 bases: TGTGCCACCAGCATAGACCACTACGAGCAGTACTTC. Translation gives CATSIDHYEQYF.

The gene calls are TRBV15 and TRBJ2-5, with D unclear. The CDR3 covers 15 residues. Trimming took 0 bases from V and 1 from J, leaving 9 bases between them. Germline CDR1 is LNHNV and CDR2 is YYDKDF (reference sequence). The CDR3 here is CATSRDLGIQETQYF. CDR3 DNA sequence: TGTGCCACCAGCAGAGACCTGGGGATCCAAGAGACCCAGTACTTC.

The V call is TRBV7-8, the J call TRBJ2-1, with 8 bases fitting TRBD2. The V gene's germline CDR1 is SGHVS and CDR2 FQNEAQ. After removal of 5 bases from V and 3 bases from J, the junction contained 9 bases not matched to a gene. CDR3 length: 16 residues. The CDR3 protein is CASSAQAGGFYNEQFF. CDR3 nucleotide sequence: TGTGCCAGCAGCGCCCAGGCGGGGGGATTCTACAATGAGCAGTTCTTC.

This clonotype has a single count. The V gene is TRBV9, the J gene TRBJ2-7; tentative D call: TRBD2 (6 bases). V shed 5 bases and J shed 3 bases, with 18 bases lying between them. This CDR3 contains 15 residues. Per germline, CDR1 SGDLS and CDR2 YYNGEE. Written as DNA, the CDR3 is TGTGCCAGCAGTCCCTCTAGCGAGTTACACTACGAGCAGTACTTC. Amino acid sequence: CASSPSSELHYEQYF.

This sequence joins TRBV9 and TRBJ2-3, with no clear D. V was cut by 3 bases and J by 1 base, with 12 bases left in between. The CDR3 is 15 residues long. Per the germline V gene, CDR1 is SGDLS and CDR2 is YYNGEE. The CDR3 DNA sequence: TGTGCCAGCAGCGGGGGTACGTGGGGCACAGATACGCAGTATTTT. Translated, it gives CASSGGTWGTDTQYF.

The V and J genes are TRBV30 and TRBJ1-1; D unresolved. V was shortened by 6 bases and J by 1 base, with 12 bases between the two germline ends. Germline V gene sequence: CDR1 GTSNPN, CDR2 SVGIG (reference sequence). The CDR3 has 13 residues. CDR3 sequence (DNA): TGTGCCTGTGCGTCGTGGGGGAACACTGAAGCTTTCTTT. Its protein product is CACASWGNTEAFF. Based on the CDR3 plus reference TRBV30 and TRBJ1-1, the full variable domain is SQTIHQWPATLVQPVGSPLSLECTVEGTSNPNLYWYRQAAGRGLQLLFYSVGIGQISSEVPQNLSASRPQDRQFILSSKKLLLSDSGFYLCACASWGNTEAFFGQGTRLTVV.

This rearrangement joins TRBV9 to TRBJ1-5; D possibly corresponds to TRBD1 (6 bases). The CDR3 consists of 15 residues. Trimming stripped 5 bases from V and 5 bases from J, with 17 bases between. Germline V gene lookup returns CDR1 SGDLS and CDR2 YYNGEE. In DNA form, the CDR3 reads TGTGCCAGCAGTTTTACAGGGAGGGATGATCAGCCCCAGCATTTT. Translating it yields CASSFTGRDDQPQHF.

The chain employs TRBV5-4 and TRBJ1-2; 8 bases are shared with TRBD1. CDR3 length equals 15 residues. Germline CDR1 SGHNT, CDR2 YYREEE (reference sequence). Trimming cost V 0 bases and J 4 bases; bases outside gene matches: 5. In DNA, the CDR3 is TGTGCCAGCAGCTTGGACGGACAGGGAGGCTATGGCTACACCTTC. It translates to CASSLDGQGGYGYTF.

The chain couples TRBV4-3 to TRBJ1-2; D might be TRBD1 (5 bases). V was pared by 0 bases and J by 8 bases, with 16 bases between. CDR3 size: 15 residues. Germline CDR1 and CDR2: LGHNA and YSLEER. CDR3 amino acids: CASSQDRAGTGGYTF. Written as DNA, the CDR3 is TGCGCCAGCAGCCAAGATCGTGCAGGGACTGGCGGCTACACCTTC.

The chain combines TRBV6-5 with TRBJ1-1; the D is unclear. The CDR3 has 13 residues. Germline loops: CDR1 MNHEY, CDR2 SVGAGI. V was clipped by 0 bases and J by 5 bases, with 7 bases between them. The CDR3 DNA reads TGTGCCAGCAGTTACTCGGGGAGGACTGAAGCTTTCTTT. It is translated as CASSYSGRTEAFF.

DNA of the CDR3: TGTGCCAGCAGCGTTGACGAGAATTCACCCCTCCACTTT. It specifies CASSVDENSPLHF. The rearrangement links TRBV7-9 to TRBJ1-6; no clear D gene. Germline CDR1 reads SEHNR; CDR2 reads FQNEAQ (reference sequence). The ends were cut back, 5 bases at V and 7 bases at J, with 9 bases in the middle. The CDR3 contains 13 residues.

This rearrangement joins TRBV30 to TRBJ2-6; D is unresolved. Between the trimmed V and J ends, which lost 5 bases and 4 bases, there was a span of 15 bases. Germline V lookup: CDR1 GTSNPN, CDR2 SVGIG (reference sequence). This CDR3 comprises 15 residues. The CDR3 loop is CAWLGSLWGANVLTF. The DNA of the CDR3 is TGTGCCTGGCTGGGAAGCCTTTGGGGGGCCAACGTCCTGACTTTC. Using reference TRBV30 and TRBJ2-6 for the parts outside the CDR3, the full variable domain is SQTIHQWPATLVQPVGSPLSLECTVEGTSNPNLYWYRQAAGRGLQLLFYSVGIGQISSEVPQNLSASRPQDRQFILSSKKLLLSDSGFYLCAWLGSLWGANVLTFGAGSRLTVL.

This clonotype was picked up one time. V gene TRBV29-1 combines with J gene TRBJ1-2, with 7 nucleotides matching TRBD1. The J segment lost 9 bases and the V segment lost 7 bases, leaving 8 bases of the junction unmatched. CDR1 is SQVTM and CDR2 is ANQGSEA in the germline V gene. CDR3 length: 11 residues. CDR3 coding DNA: TGCAGCGGAGGGACAGACCAGCGCTACACCTTC. Translating it yields CSGGTDQRYTF.

The V gene is TRBV5-1, the J gene TRBJ1-1; D not certain. The length of the CDR3 is 13 residues. Trimming cost V 0 bases and J 1 base, with 4 bases left between them. Germline values: CDR1 SGHRS, CDR2 YFSETQ. This chain's CDR3 is CASSLGTNTEAFF. The CDR3 DNA is TGCGCCAGCAGCTTGGGAACGAACACTGAAGCTTTCTTT.